This T cell receptor (beta chain) derives from a study of T cell repertoires in cytomegalovirus infection. Overall study findings and caveats: Dominating the ex vivo response were TCR beta clonotypes that were CMV-specific and HLA-C-restricted.

MiXCR, applied by TCRdb to the reads, yields one record per CDR3 protein. The data contain 400,000 or so distinct CDR3 sequences, about a third of them singletons. This clonotype was seen many times. Its antigen is unidentified. V lost 5 bases, J lost 0 bases, and 9 bases lay in between. Germline CDR1 is MNHNS and CDR2 is SASEGT. The CDR3 is 14 residues long. The TCR comes from a human donor in good health (CMV status not recorded). Some clones in this sample may be carry-over from other donors' samples. The sample consisted of PBMCs. The rearrangement joins TRBV6-1 to TRBJ2-3; D is uncertain. The CDR3 sequence is CASSYGQSTDTQYF. CDR3 nucleotide sequence: TGTGCCAGCAGTTACGGTCAGAGCACAGATACGCAGTATTTT.